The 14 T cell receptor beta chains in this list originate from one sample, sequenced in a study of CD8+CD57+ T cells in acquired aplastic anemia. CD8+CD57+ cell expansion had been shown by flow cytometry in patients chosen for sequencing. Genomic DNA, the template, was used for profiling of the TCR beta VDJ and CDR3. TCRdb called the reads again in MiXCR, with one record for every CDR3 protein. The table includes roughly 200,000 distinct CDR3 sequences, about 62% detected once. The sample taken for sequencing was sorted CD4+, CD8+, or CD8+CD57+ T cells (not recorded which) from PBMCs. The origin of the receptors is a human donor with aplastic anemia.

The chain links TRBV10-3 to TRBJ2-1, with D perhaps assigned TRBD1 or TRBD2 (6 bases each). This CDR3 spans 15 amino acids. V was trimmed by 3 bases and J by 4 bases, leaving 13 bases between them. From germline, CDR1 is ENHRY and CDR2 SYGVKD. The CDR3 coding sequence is TGTGCCATCAGTGAACCCGGGGGCAGTTACAATGAGCAGTTCTTC. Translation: CAISEPGGSYNEQFF.

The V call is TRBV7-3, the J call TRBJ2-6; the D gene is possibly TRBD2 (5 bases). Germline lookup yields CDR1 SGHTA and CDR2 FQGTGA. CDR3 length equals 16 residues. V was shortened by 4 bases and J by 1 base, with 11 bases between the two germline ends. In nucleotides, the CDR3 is TGTGCCAGCAGCTCCGACTACCGGTCTGGGGCCAACGTCCTGACTTTC. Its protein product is CASSSDYRSGANVLTF.

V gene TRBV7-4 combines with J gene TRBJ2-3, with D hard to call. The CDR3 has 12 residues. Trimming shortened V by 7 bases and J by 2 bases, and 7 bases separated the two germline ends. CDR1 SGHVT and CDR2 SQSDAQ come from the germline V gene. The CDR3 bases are TGTGCCAGCAAAAACTTCACAGATACGCAGTATTTT. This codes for CASKNFTDTQYF.

Here the CDR3 DNA reads TGTGCCAGCAGTGATGGGACAGAGACCGGGGAGCTGTTTTTT. It codes for CASSDGTETGELFF. V gene TRBV7-9 combines with J gene TRBJ2-2; the match to TRBD1 covers 7 bases. J was trimmed by 5 bases and V by 6 bases; bases with no gene match: 6. The CDR3 is made up of 14 amino acids. CDR1 is SEHNR and CDR2 is FQNEAQ in the germline V gene (reference sequence).

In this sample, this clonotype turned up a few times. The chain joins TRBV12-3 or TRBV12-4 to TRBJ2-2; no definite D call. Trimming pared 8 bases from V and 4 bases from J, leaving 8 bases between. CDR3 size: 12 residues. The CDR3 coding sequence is TGTGCCAGCCCTCGGATCACCGGGGAGCTGTTTTTT. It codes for CASPRITGELFF.

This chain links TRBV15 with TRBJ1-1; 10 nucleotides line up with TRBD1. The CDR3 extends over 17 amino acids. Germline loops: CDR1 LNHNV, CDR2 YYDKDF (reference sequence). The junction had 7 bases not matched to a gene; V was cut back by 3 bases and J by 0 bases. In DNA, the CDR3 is TGTGCCACCAGCAGCGCGGGGGACAGGGGCGTGAACACTGAAGCTTTCTTT. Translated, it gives CATSSAGDRGVNTEAFF.

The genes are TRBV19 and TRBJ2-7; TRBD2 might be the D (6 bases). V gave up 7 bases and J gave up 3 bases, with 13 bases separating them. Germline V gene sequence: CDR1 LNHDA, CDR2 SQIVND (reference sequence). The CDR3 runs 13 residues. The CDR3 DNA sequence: TGTGCCAGTAAAGGCGGGAAAAGCTACGAGCAGTACTTC. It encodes CASKGGKSYEQYF.

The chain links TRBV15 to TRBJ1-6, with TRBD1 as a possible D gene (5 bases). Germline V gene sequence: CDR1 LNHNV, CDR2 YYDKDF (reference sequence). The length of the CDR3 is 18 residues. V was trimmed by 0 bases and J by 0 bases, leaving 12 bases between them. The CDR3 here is CATSRDGRTSSYNSPLHF. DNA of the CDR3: TGTGCCACCAGCAGAGATGGGAGGACAAGCTCCTATAATTCACCCCTCCACTTT.

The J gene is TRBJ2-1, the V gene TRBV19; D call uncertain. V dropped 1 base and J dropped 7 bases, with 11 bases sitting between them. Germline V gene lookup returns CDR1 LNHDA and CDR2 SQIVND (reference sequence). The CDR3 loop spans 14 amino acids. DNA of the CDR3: TGTGCCAGTAGTATAGTGCTGAGGCGGAATGAGCAGTTCTTC. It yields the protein CASSIVLRRNEQFF.

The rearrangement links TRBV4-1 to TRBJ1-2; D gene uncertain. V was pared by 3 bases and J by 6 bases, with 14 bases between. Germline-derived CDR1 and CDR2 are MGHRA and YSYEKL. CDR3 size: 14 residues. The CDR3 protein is CASSHEGGLDGYTF. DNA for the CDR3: TGCGCCAGCAGCCATGAAGGCGGACTGGATGGCTACACCTTC.

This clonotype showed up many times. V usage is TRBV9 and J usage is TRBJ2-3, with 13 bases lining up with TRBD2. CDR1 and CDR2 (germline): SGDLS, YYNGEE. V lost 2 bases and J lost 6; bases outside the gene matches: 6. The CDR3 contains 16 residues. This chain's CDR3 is CASSVGTSGARDTQYF. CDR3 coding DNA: TGTGCCAGCAGCGTTGGGACTAGCGGGGCCCGGGATACGCAGTATTTT. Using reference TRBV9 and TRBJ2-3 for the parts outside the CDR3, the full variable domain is DSGVTQTPKHLITATGQRVTLRCSPRSGDLSVYWYQQSLDQGLQFLIQYYNGEERAKGNILERFSAQQFPDLHSELNLSSLELGDSALYFCASSVGTSGARDTQYFGPGTRLTVL.

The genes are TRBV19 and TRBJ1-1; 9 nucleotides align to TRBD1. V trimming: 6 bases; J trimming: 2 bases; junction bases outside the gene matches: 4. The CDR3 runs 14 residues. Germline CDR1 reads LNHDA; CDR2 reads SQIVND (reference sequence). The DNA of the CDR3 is TGTGCCAGTAGCGGGACAGGGCCTAACACTGAAGCTTTCTTT. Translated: CASSGTGPNTEAFF.

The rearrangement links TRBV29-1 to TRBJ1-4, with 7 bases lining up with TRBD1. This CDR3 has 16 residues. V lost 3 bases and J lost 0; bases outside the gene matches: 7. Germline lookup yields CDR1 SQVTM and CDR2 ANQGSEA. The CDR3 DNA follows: TGCAGCGTTGAGGATCCGGGACAGCCAACTAATGAAAAACTGTTTTTT. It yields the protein CSVEDPGQPTNEKLFF.

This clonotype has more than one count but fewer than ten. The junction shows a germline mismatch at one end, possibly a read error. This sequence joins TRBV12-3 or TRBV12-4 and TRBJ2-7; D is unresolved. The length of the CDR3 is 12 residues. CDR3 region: CAISESIYEQYF. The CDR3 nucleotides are TGTGCCATCAGTGAGTCTATCTACGAGCAGTACTTC.